This entry is about one T cell receptor beta chain. Its antigen remains undetermined. No base quality values were provided; no much bigger clone lies one nucleotide off. For sequencing of the TCRbeta CDR3 region, genomic DNA was extracted from the sorted cells. The immunoSEQ Assay was used to sequence the TCRbeta CDR3 regions. This is the immuneACCESS table as TCRdb keeps it, with only in-frame sequences that have V and J called. A part of the clones is gone; compared with another copy, unresolved V genes explain less than half, and the rest is unexplained. The sample table lists 37,000 or so clones, roughly nine tenths of them with a count of one. The ten biggest clones cover 15% to 20% of the sample. Trimmed from V: 4 bases; trimmed from J: 1 base; junction bases lacking a gene match: 8. CDR1 and CDR2 are drawn from the germline V gene (reference sequence): LNHDA, SQIVND. From cysteine to phenylalanine, the CDR3 is 16 amino acids long. Here the CDR3 DNA is all that survives: 48 bases in frame from base 1.

The data originate from a study of OX40 agonist ivuxolimab in advanced cancers. Study-level background: Ivuxolimab was a fully human IgG2 agonistic monoclonal antibody targeting the costimulatory receptor OX40 (CD134). Intravenous ivuxolimab was administered to patients every 2 weeks at six dose levels: 0.01, 0.1, 0.3, 1.5, 3 and 10 mg/kg. Of the roughly 51 patients in dose escalation, about 20 had hepatocellular carcinoma, about 15 had melanoma, 9 had renal cell carcinoma and 9 had head and neck cancer. In the dose-escalation cohort, roughly 82% of patients were male, and the mean age was roughly 56 years with a range of roughly 20 to 80. Patients were allowed to have had prior anti-PD-1, anti-PD-L1 or anti-CTLA-4 therapy, and more than 30% of the dose-escalation patients had previously received checkpoint inhibitors. Partial responses occurred in three dose-escalation patients: two with cutaneous melanoma and one with hepatocellular carcinoma. Peripheral TCRbeta sequencing aimed to test whether ivuxolimab altered TCR sequence diversity and caused clonal T-cell expansion. The paper reports the monotherapy dose-escalation portion (N of about 50 patients) of the phase I ivuxolimab trial. Study-wide conclusions, independent of this receptor: Which antigens the clonally expanded peripheral T cells were specific for was not determined. Partial responders in the 0.1-3.0 mg/kg groups had among the lowest normalized peripheral clonal expansion, especially among CD8+ T cells. Clonal expansion of both CD4+ and CD8+ blood T cells was observed from baseline to week 6 at doses 0.1 to 3.0 mg/kg. Low levels of normalized T-cell clonal expansion were also seen in some nonresponding patients. On average, CD8+ T cells showed more expanded clones than CD4+ T cells after ivuxolimab.

Patients with a history of autoimmune disease or receiving systemic immunosuppression were excluded from the trial. Peripheral blood for TCR sequencing was collected from all dose cohorts at baseline, on cycle 4 day 1, and on cycle 7 day 1. The samples were drawn from a first-in-human, open-label, multicenter phase I dose-escalation trial of ivuxolimab. Adults with locally advanced or metastatic melanoma, renal cell, hepatocellular, or head and neck squamous cell carcinoma were enrolled in the trial. Before TCR sequencing, CD4+ T cells and CD8+ T cells from peripheral blood were sorted into separate populations.

The input for sequencing was CD4+ or CD8+ T cells sorted from blood, taken in a trial of the OX40 agonist ivuxolimab. The receptor was derived from an adult with an advanced solid tumor such as melanoma, head and neck, liver or kidney cancer. The chain is encoded by TRBV19 joined to TRBJ2-3; 7 bases in the junction line up with TRBD1. The DNA reads TGTGCCAGTAGTACCGACAGGGATGTCGGCACAGATACGCAGTATTTT. It specifies CASSTDRDVGTDTQYF.